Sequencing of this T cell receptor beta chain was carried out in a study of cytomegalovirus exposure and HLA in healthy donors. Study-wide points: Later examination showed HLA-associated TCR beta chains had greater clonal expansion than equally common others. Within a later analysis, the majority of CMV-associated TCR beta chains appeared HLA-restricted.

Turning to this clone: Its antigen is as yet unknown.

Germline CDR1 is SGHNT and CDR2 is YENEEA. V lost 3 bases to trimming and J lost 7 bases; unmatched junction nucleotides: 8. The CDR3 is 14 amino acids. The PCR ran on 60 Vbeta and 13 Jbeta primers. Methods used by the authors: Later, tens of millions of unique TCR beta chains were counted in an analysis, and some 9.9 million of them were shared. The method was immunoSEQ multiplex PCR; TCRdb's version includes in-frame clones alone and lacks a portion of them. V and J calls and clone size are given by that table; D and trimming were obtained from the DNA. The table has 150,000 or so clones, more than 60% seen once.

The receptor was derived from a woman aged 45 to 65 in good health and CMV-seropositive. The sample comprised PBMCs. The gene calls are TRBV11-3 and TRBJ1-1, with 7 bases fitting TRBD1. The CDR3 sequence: CASSFHGGQIEAFF. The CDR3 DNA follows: TGTGCCAGCAGCTTCCATGGGGGACAGATTGAAGCTTTCTTT.